The clone carrying this T cell receptor (beta chain) came up many times. Antigen unknown. This sample stems from a study of spatial heterogeneity in lung cancer. Study at large: A unique TCR and UMI combination showed up more than ten times in raw reads, on average.

The V gene lost 0 bases and the J gene lost 6 bases, with 17 bases spanning the gap. Germline V lookup: CDR1 LGHNA, CDR2 YSLEER. This CDR3 spans 17 amino acids. TCRdb analysed the 5' RACE reads with MiXCR anew, one entry per CDR3 protein. The data contain roughly 70,000 distinct CDR3 sequences, less than 15% of them singletons. Notes on the study in general: Blood showed ubiquitous tumor TCRs more often at resection than at routine follow-up.

As for time point: sample taken at primary tumor resection. Sequencing covered unsorted whole RNA taken from tumor, nontumor lung or frozen PBMC. The material sequenced was PBMCs, taken at surgery. The receptor's source is a male donor with early-stage non-small cell lung cancer. V usage is TRBV4-3 and J usage is TRBJ1-4; no clear D gene. DNA for the CDR3: TGCGCCAGCAGCCAAGATCCTCCGACGGACGGAGATGAAAAACTGTTTTTT. This encodes CASSQDPPTDGDEKLFF.